This T cell receptor beta chain is from a study of T cell responses to AZD1222 COVID-19 vaccine. Overall study results and limits: The breadth and depth of Spike-specific TCRs increased once two AZD1222 doses had been given. Repertoire collection took place solely once the T cell response had peaked. Just a handful of AZD1222 recipients were seropositive at baseline. Among the donors, most were white British and more were female, and clonal diversity was possibly underestimated.

Measured with immunoSEQ multiplex PCR; TCRdb has only the in-frame clones, and not every one. The table shows around 140,000 clones, with 85% to 90% occurring only once. A single count supports this clone. The antigen remains unidentified. CDR1 LGHDT and CDR2 YNNKEL come from the germline V gene (reference sequence). The CDR3 loop spans 16 amino acids. Trimming removed 3 bases from V and 7 bases from J; junction bases left unmatched: 7. The source of this sequence is an adult who received the AZD1222 COVID-19 vaccine. The chain couples TRBV3-1 (or the pseudogene TRBV3-2) to TRBJ1-4, with 11 bases matching TRBD1. Specimen: peripheral blood, collected 28 days after the second AZD1222 dose. CDR3 amino acids: CASSHLTGTGGEKLFF. The CDR3 bases are TGTGCCAGCAGCCACCTTACCGGGACAGGGGGTGAAAAACTGTTTTTT.